Described below is a single T cell receptor beta chain sequence and its context. Its target is not known. The method was immunoSEQ multiplex PCR; TCRdb's version includes in-frame clones alone and lacks a portion of them. The sample gives 20,000 to 30,000 clones, nearly 80% of which show up once; 5.5% to 6.5% is in the top ten. The V gene's germline CDR1 is SGHTA and CDR2 FQGNSA. The CDR3 consists of 15 residues. V was pared by 6 bases and J by 4 bases, with 15 bases between. Before sequencing, viral peptide pools were used by the ViraFEST assay to expand antigen-specific CD4+ T cells. Scientists isolated CD4+ T cells after an approximately 10-day culture period ended. Everyone in the study got two shots of either the BNT162b2 or mRNA-1273 vaccine. The sample belongs to a study of vaccination effects on CD4 cells after COVID-19.

Sequencing used CD4+ T cells from PBMCs cultured with SARS-CoV-2 spike peptides, obtained after COVID-19 vaccination. The clonotype comes from a human donor who received a COVID-19 vaccine. Some clones in this sample may be carry-over from other donors' samples. The V call is TRBV7-2, the J call TRBJ2-2; TRBD2 might be the D (5 bases). Written as DNA, the CDR3 is TGTGCCAGCAGTTCTCTACGGGGTGGCACCGGGGAGCTGTTTTTT. Encoded protein: CASSSLRGGTGELFF.